The 13 T cell receptor beta chains listed next were all sequenced from one sample in a study of T cell responses to AZD1222 COVID-19 vaccine. Measured with immunoSEQ multiplex PCR; TCRdb has only the in-frame clones, and not every one. Found here are 95,000 to 100,000 clones, about 82% of them singletons; the top ten hold 1.2% to 1.5%. Sequenced here: peripheral blood, sampled on day 0 of AZD1222 vaccination. The receptor set was obtained from an adult in good health.

Regarding this clone: At the DNA level, this CDR3 is encoded by other sequences in the same sample as well. The J gene is TRBJ2-2, the V gene TRBV5-1; no reliable D call. The CDR3 runs 12 residues. Trimming took off 0 bases at V and 10 bases at J, with 7 bases between the two ends. The germline CDR1 and CDR2 sequences are SGHRS and YFSETQ. The CDR3 DNA reads TGCGCCAGCAGCTTGGGTGTGGAGGAGCTGTTTTTT. This gives the protein CASSLGVEELFF.

The chain is built from TRBV19 and TRBJ1-3, with D hard to call. This CDR3 comprises 11 residues. Germline V gene lookup returns CDR1 LNHDA and CDR2 SQIVND (reference sequence). The V and J ends lost 10 bases and 3 bases respectively, with 7 bases between them. The CDR3 reads CATSFGNTIYF. The CDR3 coding sequence is TGTGCCACCTCGTTTGGAAACACCATATATTTT.

This clone was detected once. The V and J genes are TRBV11-3 and TRBJ1-5, with a possible D match to TRBD1 (6 bases). CDR3 length equals 15 residues. From germline, CDR1 is SGHNT and CDR2 YENEEA. V was trimmed by 5 bases and J by 8 bases, leaving 19 bases between them. The CDR3 here is CASSPLGGALEPQHF. Written as DNA, the CDR3 is TGTGCCAGCAGCCCCCTGGGGGGGGCTCTGGAGCCCCAGCATTTT.

This chain uses TRBV28 with TRBJ1-1, with 7 bases lining up with TRBD1. The V gene's germline CDR1 is MDHEN and CDR2 SYDVKM. The CDR3 consists of 14 residues. J gave up 1 base and V 3 bases, and 2 bases lay outside the gene matches. The CDR3: CASSFQGGNTEAFF. CDR3 nucleotide sequence: TGTGCCAGCAGTTTTCAGGGGGGGAACACTGAAGCTTTCTTT.

The rearrangement links TRBV3-1 (or the pseudogene TRBV3-2) to TRBJ1-6, with a possible D match to TRBD1 (6 bases). Trimming cost V 4 bases and J 5 bases, with 18 bases left between them. CDR1 and CDR2 (germline): LGHDT, YNNKEL (reference sequence). The CDR3 contains 17 residues. This CDR3 reads CASSPPRTELHNSPLHF. As DNA, the CDR3 is TGTGCCAGCAGCCCTCCCCGGACAGAACTACATAATTCACCCCTCCACTTT.

The V call is TRBV7-2, the J call TRBJ2-3; D call uncertain. Germline V gene lookup returns CDR1 SGHTA and CDR2 FQGNSA. The CDR3 is 15 amino acids. V was clipped by 1 base and J by 2 bases, with 10 bases between them. The chain's CDR3 is CASSLGSGPTDTQYF. The CDR3 DNA is TGTGCCAGCAGCTTAGGGTCAGGTCCCACAGATACGCAGTATTTT.

The table lists this clone with a few counts. The chain links TRBV6-6 to TRBJ1-2; D ambiguous. V was cut by 2 bases and J by 4 bases, with 14 bases left in between. CDR3 length: 15 residues. The germline V gene encodes CDR1 MNHNY and CDR2 SVGAGI (reference sequence). The CDR3 loop reads CASSYGTEASYGYTF. DNA of the CDR3: TGTGCCAGCAGTTACGGCACAGAAGCCTCCTATGGCTACACCTTC.

This chain connects TRBV4-1 to TRBJ2-1; TRBD1 agrees at 7 bases. V gave up 1 base and J gave up 4 bases; unmatched junction bases: 4. The germline V gene encodes CDR1 MGHRA and CDR2 YSYEKL. The CDR3 has 15 residues. The CDR3, as DNA: TGCGCCAGCAGCCAAGGGGGGACAGCATACAATGAGCAGTTCTTC. Protein sequence: CASSQGGTAYNEQFF.

DNA of the CDR3: TGTGCCAGCCTTAGACTAGGCGGGGGCGTTAATGGCTACACCTTC. Translating it yields CASLRLGGGVNGYTF. This rearrangement joins TRBV27 to TRBJ1-2; a weak D match, TRBD1 (6 bases). The CDR3 loop spans 15 amino acids. The germline V gene encodes CDR1 MNHEY and CDR2 SMNVEV (reference sequence). Trimming left V 8 bases short and J 6 bases short, with 22 bases between.

This chain uses TRBV5-1 with TRBJ2-3, with D unresolved. CDR3 size: 19 residues. The germline gives CDR1 SGHRS, CDR2 YFSETQ. Trimming cost V 0 bases and J 2 bases, with 22 bases left between them. As DNA, the CDR3 is TGCGCCAGCAGCTTGGTAGTTTCGCTGCTAGAGGAAGACACAGATACGCAGTATTTT. Translation gives CASSLVVSLLEEDTDTQYF.

The chain carries TRBV11-3 and TRBJ2-3; TRBD1 might be the D (6 bases). The CDR3 has 14 amino acids. The ends were cut back, 4 bases at V and 4 bases at J, with 12 bases in the middle. The germline V gene encodes CDR1 SGHNT and CDR2 YENEEA. The CDR3: CASSSRGGSDTQYF. The CDR3 DNA sequence: TGTGCCAGCAGCTCCAGAGGGGGTTCAGATACGCAGTATTTT.

The V gene is TRBV19, the J gene TRBJ1-2; D is possibly TRBD1 (6 bases). CDR3 length: 14 residues. Germline-derived CDR1 and CDR2 are LNHDA and SQIVND (reference sequence). V shed 4 bases and J shed 8 bases, with 17 bases lying between them. CDR3 nucleotides: TGTGCCAGTAGTAAGGACAGTAGGGCGGGCGGCTACACCTTC. Translated: CASSKDSRAGGYTF.

The chain is built from TRBV27 and TRBJ2-5; 8 nucleotides line up with TRBD2. CDR1 and CDR2 (germline): MNHEY, SMNVEV (reference sequence). The CDR3 has 15 residues. V shed 3 bases and J 1 base; nucleotides not matched to a gene: 4. The CDR3: CASSLRGARQETQYF. In DNA, the CDR3 is TGTGCCAGCAGTTTGCGGGGGGCCCGCCAAGAGACCCAGTACTTC.